The source of this T cell receptor (beta chain) is a study of cytomegalovirus exposure and HLA in healthy donors. It was with 60 Vbeta and 13 Jbeta primers that the PCR ran. Profiling relied on immunoSEQ multiplex PCR, and the TCRdb table lists in-frame clones only, not all of them. The sample holds 150,000 to 200,000 clones, around 79% seen once. The sequence was collected from a woman aged 40 to 50 in good health and CMV-seronegative. The sample comprised PBMCs.

This CDR3 is CASSSDRELKPYGYTF. DNA of the CDR3: TGTGCCAGCAGCTCGGACAGGGAACTAAAACCATATGGCTACACCTTC. This chain connects TRBV5-5 to TRBJ1-2; TRBD1 matches at 8 bases. The CDR3 contains 16 residues. Unmatched junction bases numbered 12, after V lost 3 bases and J lost 5 bases. CDR1 and CDR2 (germline): SGHKS, YYEKEE (reference sequence). Full variable domain (missing parts from reference TRBV5-5 and TRBJ1-2): DAGVTQSPTHLIKTRGQQVTLRCSPISGHKSVSWYQQVLGQGPQFIFQYYEKEERGRGNFPDRFSARQFPNYSSELNVNALLLGDSALYLCASSSDRELKPYGYTFGSGTRLTVV.